This entry features one T cell receptor (beta chain) sequence. Its antigen is unidentified. The data originate from a study of cytomegalovirus exposure and HLA in healthy donors. General observations from the study: In an earlier analysis, about 87% or about 30%: the productive usage of most TCR beta V segments. Later genetic work tied a missense DCLRE1C variant to beta-chain V and J trimming.

Germline assignment: CDR1 LNHDA and CDR2 SQIVND (reference sequence). The ends were cut back, 6 bases at V and 0 bases at J, with 12 bases in the middle. The CDR3 extends over 15 amino acids. Primers included in the PCR were 60 Vbeta and 13 Jbeta primers. Using immunoSEQ multiplex PCR, the repertoire was profiled, and TCRdb retains in-frame clones only, with some absent. The data hold about 120,000 clones, with approximately 80% observed a single time. The source is a middle-aged woman in good health and CMV-seropositive. The sample taken for sequencing was PBMCs. The chain couples TRBV19 to TRBJ1-3; unclear D gene. CDR3 coding DNA: TGTGCCAGTAGCCTGACAAGTAGCTCTGGAAACACCATATATTTT. It encodes CASSLTSSSGNTIYF.